One sample yielded the 7 T cell receptor beta chains listed below, sequenced in a study of cytomegalovirus exposure and HLA in healthy donors. Here immunoSEQ multiplex PCR was the method, and the copy in TCRdb shows in-frame clones only, minus some. The top ten clones hold approximately 0.86% of a sample with a few hundred thousand clones, about nine tenths of them seen once. The sample comprised PBMCs. These receptors all stem from a woman younger than 35 in good health and CMV-seronegative.

The gene calls are TRBV27 and TRBJ1-2; 9 bases are shared with TRBD1. The CDR3 has 13 amino acids. Trimming at V came to 5 bases and at J to 8 bases, leaving 6 bases not matched to a gene. In germline, CDR1 is MNHEY, CDR2 SMNVEV (reference sequence). CDR3 sequence (DNA): TGTGCCAGCAGTCCCGGACAGGGGTTCGGCTACACCTTC. This encodes CASSPGQGFGYTF.

CDR3 protein: CAWSSGQSYEQYF. In DNA, the CDR3 is TGTGCCTGGAGCTCTGGACAGTCCTACGAGCAGTACTTC. V is TRBV30 and J is TRBJ2-7; D might be TRBD1 (6 bases). Per the germline V gene, CDR1 is GTSNPN and CDR2 is SVGIG (reference sequence). The CDR3 runs to 13 residues. Trimming took 3 bases from V and 1 from J, leaving 10 bases between them.

The chain carries TRBV29-1 and TRBJ1-2, with 7 bases matching TRBD1. This CDR3 has 13 amino acids. Trimming took 5 bases from V and 5 from J; bases not matched to a gene: 8. Germline V lookup: CDR1 SQVTM, CDR2 ANQGSEA. CDR3 in DNA: TGCAGCGTTTTGCAGGGGGGTTTTTATGGCTACACCTTC. This gives the protein CSVLQGGFYGYTF.

The chain combines TRBV6-5 with TRBJ2-3, with 8 bases fitting TRBD1. Trimming removed 7 bases from V and 0 bases from J; junction bases left unmatched: 6. Looked up from germline, CDR1 is MNHEY and CDR2 is SVGAGI. The CDR3 covers 15 residues. The CDR3, as DNA: TGTGCCAGCACCAGAACAGGGGGAAGCACAGATACGCAGTATTTT. Protein sequence: CASTRTGGSTDTQYF.

This clone has only one observation. V is TRBV2 and J is TRBJ2-7; 9 nucleotides align to TRBD1. In germline, CDR1 is SNHLY, CDR2 FYNNEI. This CDR3 has 14 residues. Unmatched junction bases numbered 6, after V lost 6 bases and J lost 3 bases. CDR3 DNA: TGTGCCAGCAGAGACGGGACAGGGCTCTACGAGCAGTACTTC. Translation gives CASRDGTGLYEQYF.

The chain has TRBV27 and TRBJ2-7; 7 bases map to TRBD1. This CDR3 contains 14 residues. Germline V gives CDR1 MNHEY, CDR2 SMNVEV (reference sequence). The junction had 7 bases not matched to a gene; V was cut back by 4 bases and J by 4 bases. CDR3 DNA: TGTGCCAGCAGTTCCTCGGGACAGACTTACGAGCAGTACTTC. It translates to CASSSSGQTYEQYF.

This chain connects TRBV9 to TRBJ2-7, with TRBD2 matching over 11 bases. The length of the CDR3 is 15 residues. J gave up 4 bases and V 0 bases, and 3 bases lay outside the gene matches. CDR1 and CDR2 from the germline V gene are SGDLS and YYNGEE. The DNA for the CDR3 is TGTGCCAGCAGCGTAGGGGGACTAGCGGAATACGAGCAGTACTTC. This codes for CASSVGGLAEYEQYF.